This TCR beta chain was identified in a study of T cell repertoires in cytomegalovirus infection. About the study: Both a matching HLA type and CMV infection were indicated by public TCR beta signatures. Overall study findings and caveats: Dominating the ex vivo response were TCR beta clonotypes that were CMV-specific and HLA-C-restricted. The cumulative frequency of public TCR beta families distinguished individuals who carried CMV together with the relevant HLA.

Trimming shortened V by 5 bases and J by 4 bases, and 17 bases separated the two germline ends. This CDR3 contains 15 residues. CDR1 SGHVS and CDR2 FQNEAQ come from the germline V gene. MiXCR was run by TCRdb on the reads, yielding one entry per CDR3 protein. Altogether 150,000 to 200,000 distinct CDR3 sequences are present, 15% to 20% being singletons, with the ten largest covering 2.5% to 3%. The table lists this clonotype with many counts. Its antigen remains unidentified. This TCR came from a human donor in good health (CMV status not recorded). Some clones in this sample may be carry-over from other donors' samples. What was sequenced was PBMCs. This chain links TRBV7-8 with TRBJ1-1; D is ambiguous. CDR3 protein: CASSARWAAVTEAFF. The CDR3 DNA is TGTGCCAGCAGCGCCCGATGGGCGGCAGTCACTGAAGCTTTCTTT.